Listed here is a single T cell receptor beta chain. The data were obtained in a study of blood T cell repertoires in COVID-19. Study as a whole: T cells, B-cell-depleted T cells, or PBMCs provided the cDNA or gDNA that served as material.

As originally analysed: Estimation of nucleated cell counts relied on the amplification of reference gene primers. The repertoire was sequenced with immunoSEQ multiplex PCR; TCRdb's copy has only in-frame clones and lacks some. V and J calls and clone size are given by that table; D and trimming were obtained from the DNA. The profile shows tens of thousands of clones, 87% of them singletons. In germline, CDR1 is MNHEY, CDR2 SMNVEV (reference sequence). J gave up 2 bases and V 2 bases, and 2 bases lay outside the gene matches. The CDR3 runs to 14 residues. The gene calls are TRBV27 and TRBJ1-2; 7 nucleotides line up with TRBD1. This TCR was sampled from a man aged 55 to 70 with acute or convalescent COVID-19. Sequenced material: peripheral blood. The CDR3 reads CASSLTTGNYGYTF. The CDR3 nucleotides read TGTGCCAGCAGTTTAACGACAGGGAACTATGGCTACACCTTC.